These T cell receptor beta chains were read from a single sample in a study of T-cell reconstitution after alpha-beta-depleted transplantation in children. MiXCR was run by TCRdb on the PCR reads, yielding one entry per CDR3 protein. The sample lists 90,000 to 100,000 distinct CDR3 sequences; more than 20% were seen once. This specimen was PBMCs, taken before TCRalphabeta/CD19-depleted stem cell transplant. These receptors were collected from a boy aged 2-15 years with acute lymphoblastic leukemia, due to receive a stem cell transplant. Each CDR3 is given with its conserved first and last residue. Each record gives: J gene, D gene, clone size, V gene, CDR3 length, CDR3 DNA, CDR3 protein. The D gene is left open where the match is weak. Some rows have no size entry. The others give once, few or many, or a class for an expanded clone.

j_gene: TRBJ2-7; d_gene: -; abundance: -; v_gene: TRBV6-2/TRBV6-3; len: 13; CDR3nt: TGTGCCAGCAGGCACAGTAGCTCCTACGAGCAGTACTTC; CDR3aa: CASRHSSSYEQYF
j_gene: TRBJ2-1; d_gene: -; abundance: -; v_gene: TRBV20-1; len: 14; CDR3nt: TGCAGTGCCCCGCTTTCTGCGGGCTCACTTGAGCAGTTCTTC; CDR3aa: CSAPLSAGSLEQFF
j_gene: TRBJ1-4; d_gene: -; abundance: few; v_gene: TRBV5-1; len: 14; CDR3nt: TGCGCCAGCAGCGCCTACACAGGCAATGAAAAACTGTTTTTT; CDR3aa: CASSAYTGNEKLFF
j_gene: TRBJ2-2; d_gene: TRBD1; abundance: -; v_gene: TRBV28; len: 16; CDR3nt: TGTGCCAGCATCCTCCGGGACAGGGAGAACACCGGGGAGCTGTTTTTT; CDR3aa: CASILRDRENTGELFF
j_gene: TRBJ2-1; d_gene: -; abundance: -; v_gene: TRBV5-6; len: 14; CDR3nt: TGTGCCAGCAGCCACCGGGCCCTAGCAGGCGAGCAGTTCTTC; CDR3aa: CASSHRALAGEQFF
j_gene: TRBJ2-1; d_gene: -; abundance: few; v_gene: TRBV5-1; len: 15; CDR3nt: TGCGCCAGCAGCTTGGACTCGAGCTCCTACAATGAGCAGTTCTTC; CDR3aa: CASSLDSSSYNEQFF
j_gene: TRBJ2-1; d_gene: -; abundance: few; v_gene: TRBV3-1; len: 14; CDR3nt: TGTGCCAGCAGCCAAGGGGACTTGCCCAATGAGCAGTTCTTC; CDR3aa: CASSQGDLPNEQFF
j_gene: TRBJ2-1; d_gene: -; abundance: many; v_gene: TRBV6-6; len: 13; CDR3nt: TGTGCCAGCACCCCCTCGTTGGGGGGCGAGCAGTTCTTC; CDR3aa: CASTPSLGGEQFF
j_gene: TRBJ2-5; d_gene: TRBD1; abundance: -; v_gene: TRBV6-5; len: 16; CDR3nt: TGTGCCAGCAGTACTATCCGGGGACAGGGTTCCGAGACCCAGTACTTC; CDR3aa: CASSTIRGQGSETQYF
j_gene: TRBJ2-7; d_gene: TRBD2; abundance: -; v_gene: TRBV4-3; len: 20; CDR3nt: TGCGCCAGCAGCCAAGATCTGATTTTCGGGACTAGCGGGAGGGGTGACGAGCAGTACTTC; CDR3aa: CASSQDLIFGTSGRGDEQYF
j_gene: TRBJ2-6; d_gene: -; abundance: -; v_gene: TRBV15; len: 18; CDR3nt: TGTGCCACCAGCAGAGATCCGCTTGGGAGAACTGGGGCCAACGTCCTGACTTTC; CDR3aa: CATSRDPLGRTGANVLTF
j_gene: TRBJ2-7; d_gene: TRBD1; abundance: few; v_gene: TRBV6-2/TRBV6-3; len: 14; CDR3nt: TGTGCCAGCAGTTACTCGACAGGGGCCAGCGAGCAGTACTTC; CDR3aa: CASSYSTGASEQYF
j_gene: TRBJ2-2; d_gene: TRBD1; abundance: many; v_gene: TRBV5-1; len: 15; CDR3nt: TGCGCCAGCAGCTGGGACAGGAGTATCACCGGGGAGCTGTTTTTT; CDR3aa: CASSWDRSITGELFF
j_gene: TRBJ2-7; d_gene: TRBD2; abundance: few; v_gene: TRBV5-1; len: 15; CDR3nt: TGCGCCAGCAGCTTGGAGGCGGGAGGGCCCCACGAGCAGTACTTC; CDR3aa: CASSLEAGGPHEQYF
j_gene: TRBJ1-5; d_gene: -; abundance: few; v_gene: TRBV6-1; len: 14; CDR3nt: TGTGCCAGCAGACACGGTGGGGGTGGACAGCCCCAGCATTTT; CDR3aa: CASRHGGGGQPQHF
j_gene: TRBJ1-2; d_gene: TRBD1; abundance: few; v_gene: TRBV4-3; len: 14; CDR3nt: TGCGCCAGCAGCCAAGATCCGACAGGGGGCGGCTACACCTTC; CDR3aa: CASSQDPTGGGYTF
j_gene: TRBJ2-5; d_gene: -; abundance: -; v_gene: TRBV5-1; len: 13; CDR3nt: TGCGCCAGCAGCTTGATACAGAAAGAGACCCAGTACTTC; CDR3aa: CASSLIQKETQYF
j_gene: TRBJ2-6; d_gene: -; abundance: -; v_gene: TRBV3-1; len: 18; CDR3nt: TGTGCCAGCAGCCAGAGTAGGGCAGGGTCTAAAGGGGCCAACGTCCTGACTTTC; CDR3aa: CASSQSRAGSKGANVLTF
j_gene: TRBJ2-1; d_gene: -; abundance: medium-sized; v_gene: TRBV5-1; len: 14; CDR3nt: TGCGCCAGCTCCGGACTGACATCCTACAATGAGCAGTTCTTC; CDR3aa: CASSGLTSYNEQFF
j_gene: TRBJ2-2; d_gene: -; abundance: few; v_gene: TRBV7-8; len: 19; CDR3nt: TGTGCCAGCAGCTTAGAAATTCTCGGGCGGAGGGGCCCGCACGGGGAGCTGTTTTTT; CDR3aa: CASSLEILGRRGPHGELFF
j_gene: TRBJ1-4; d_gene: -; abundance: -; v_gene: TRBV5-1; len: 16; CDR3nt: TGCGCCAGCAGCTCAAGACAGCTCACAACTAATGAAAAACTGTTTTTT; CDR3aa: CASSSRQLTTNEKLFF
j_gene: TRBJ1-6; d_gene: TRBD1; abundance: -; v_gene: TRBV28; len: 14; CDR3nt: TGTGCCAGCGGTCCGACAGGGGTTCTTCCACCCCTCCACTTT; CDR3aa: CASGPTGVLPPLHF
j_gene: TRBJ2-3; d_gene: -; abundance: -; v_gene: TRBV18; len: 14; CDR3nt: TGTGCCAGCTCACCAGAAGACCAAACAGATACGCAGTATTTT; CDR3aa: CASSPEDQTDTQYF
j_gene: TRBJ2-4; d_gene: -; abundance: -; v_gene: TRBV11-2; len: 16; CDR3nt: TGTGCCAGCAGCTTAGATCTGGCGAGCAGGCAGGGAGGAAAAGACTTC; CDR3aa: CASSLDLASRQGGKDF
j_gene: TRBJ1-1; d_gene: TRBD1; abundance: -; v_gene: TRBV7-8; len: 16; CDR3nt: TGTGCCAGCAGCTTAGTGAACAGGGGTCCCGACACTGAAGCTTTCTTT; CDR3aa: CASSLVNRGPDTEAFF
j_gene: TRBJ2-4; d_gene: -; abundance: -; v_gene: TRBV4-1; len: 19; CDR3nt: TGCGCCAGCAGCCAAGATATGAGAGGGCTAGGATCTGCCAAAAACATTCAGTACTTC; CDR3aa: CASSQDMRGLGSAKNIQYF
j_gene: TRBJ1-1; d_gene: -; abundance: -; v_gene: TRBV6-1; len: 14; CDR3nt: TGTGCCAGCACCATGGACCTATTGAACACTGAAGCTTTCTTT; CDR3aa: CASTMDLLNTEAFF
j_gene: TRBJ1-2; d_gene: -; abundance: few; v_gene: TRBV12-3/TRBV12-4; len: 13; CDR3nt: TGTGCCAGCAGTTTAAGGTTAAGGCACGGCTACACCTTC; CDR3aa: CASSLRLRHGYTF
j_gene: TRBJ2-3; d_gene: -; abundance: -; v_gene: TRBV20-1; len: 16; CDR3nt: TGCAGTGCTAGATGGTGGAGTAGTTTCGGAACAGATACGCAGTATTTT; CDR3aa: CSARWWSSFGTDTQYF
j_gene: TRBJ2-1; d_gene: TRBD2; abundance: -; v_gene: TRBV11-2; len: 15; CDR3nt: TGTGCCAGCAGCTCGGGGTGGGGGGGCTACAATGAGCAGTTCTTC; CDR3aa: CASSSGWGGYNEQFF
j_gene: TRBJ2-1; d_gene: -; abundance: -; v_gene: TRBV9; len: 11; CDR3nt: TGTGCCAGCAGCGCAGGACTGGAGCAGTTCTTC; CDR3aa: CASSAGLEQFF
j_gene: TRBJ2-7; d_gene: -; abundance: few; v_gene: TRBV5-1; len: 20; CDR3nt: TGCGCCAGCAGCTTGGCGGACAGGGTGTCGATCCGGGCCGGGGGGCACGAGCAGTACTTC; CDR3aa: CASSLADRVSIRAGGHEQYF
j_gene: TRBJ2-1; d_gene: -; abundance: few; v_gene: TRBV20-1; len: 15; CDR3nt: TGCAGTGCTAGAGCCCCAGGCAGAACTTACAATGAGCAGTTCTTC; CDR3aa: CSARAPGRTYNEQFF
j_gene: TRBJ2-7; d_gene: -; abundance: few; v_gene: TRBV29-1; len: 14; CDR3nt: TGCAGCGTGGCGACAGACAATGCAAGCTACGAGCAGTACTTC; CDR3aa: CSVATDNASYEQYF
j_gene: TRBJ2-5; d_gene: -; abundance: few; v_gene: TRBV5-1; len: 13; CDR3nt: TGCGCCAGCAGCGATGGACAGCAAGAGACCCAGTACTTC; CDR3aa: CASSDGQQETQYF
j_gene: TRBJ1-2; d_gene: -; abundance: few; v_gene: TRBV6-5; len: 14; CDR3nt: TGTGCCAGCAGTTACTCGAACGGGTTTGATGGCTACACCTTC; CDR3aa: CASSYSNGFDGYTF
j_gene: TRBJ2-4; d_gene: -; abundance: -; v_gene: TRBV15; len: 17; CDR3nt: TGTGCCACCAGCAGAGAGGCGGTCAGCGTAGCCAAAAACATTCAGTACTTC; CDR3aa: CATSREAVSVAKNIQYF
j_gene: TRBJ2-1; d_gene: -; abundance: few; v_gene: TRBV29-1; len: 12; CDR3nt: TGCAGCGTTGTACTTAGGGGCAATGAGCAGTTCTTC; CDR3aa: CSVVLRGNEQFF
j_gene: TRBJ1-5; d_gene: -; abundance: few; v_gene: TRBV2; len: 12; CDR3nt: TGTGCCAGCACGAGGGCTCGAGGCCCCCAGCATTTT; CDR3aa: CASTRARGPQHF
j_gene: TRBJ2-7; d_gene: -; abundance: few; v_gene: TRBV14; len: 15; CDR3nt: TGTGCCAGCAGCCAAGATGCTGCCTTACTAGGCGAGCAGTACTTC; CDR3aa: CASSQDAALLGEQYF
j_gene: TRBJ2-1; d_gene: -; abundance: -; v_gene: TRBV7-9; len: 13; CDR3nt: TGTGCCAGCAGCTCAACTACCCACAATGAGCAGTTCTTC; CDR3aa: CASSSTTHNEQFF
j_gene: TRBJ2-1; d_gene: TRBD1; abundance: -; v_gene: TRBV2; len: 14; CDR3nt: TGTGCCAGCCTCGACAGGGGGGGAATCGGTGAGCAGTTCTTC; CDR3aa: CASLDRGGIGEQFF
j_gene: TRBJ2-3; d_gene: -; abundance: -; v_gene: TRBV2; len: 15; CDR3nt: TGTGCCAGCCAACCGATGAGGGCTAGCACAGATACGCAGTATTTT; CDR3aa: CASQPMRASTDTQYF
j_gene: TRBJ2-7; d_gene: TRBD1; abundance: many; v_gene: TRBV9; len: 17; CDR3nt: TGTGCCAGCAGCCCACACCCCGGGACAGGGGGCAGTTACGAGCAGTACTTC; CDR3aa: CASSPHPGTGGSYEQYF
j_gene: TRBJ2-5; d_gene: TRBD2; abundance: -; v_gene: TRBV12-3/TRBV12-4; len: 16; CDR3nt: TGTGCCAGCAGTTTAGCGTGGCTAGCGGCTCAAGAGACCCAGTACTTC; CDR3aa: CASSLAWLAAQETQYF